Each of the 18 T cell receptor beta chains below was sequenced from the same sample in a study of control samples from healthy donors and cancer patients. Libraries were prepared by immunoSEQ multiplex PCR; TCRdb keeps only in-frame clonotypes and omits some of them. The sample records roughly 100,000 clones, 83% being singletons. Sequencing was carried out using blood. All receptors derive from a woman in her 50s in good health.

The chain combines TRBV10-3 with TRBJ2-5; 9 bases map to TRBD2. The CDR3 has 14 residues. The junction had 8 bases not matched to a gene; V was cut back by 8 bases and J by 4 bases. The germline CDR1 and CDR2 sequences are ENHRY and SYGVKD. The DNA of the CDR3 is TGTGCCATCGGGCCGGGACTAGCTGCAGAGACCCAGTACTTC. This gives the protein CAIGPGLAAETQYF.

The CDR3 nucleotides read TGTGCCACCAGCAGGGGGTCAGCGGTAGGGTCCGGGGAGCTGTTTTTT. It is translated as CATSRGSAVGSGELFF. The chain carries TRBV15 and TRBJ2-2, with D maybe TRBD2 (5 bases). The V and J ends lost 3 bases and 6 bases respectively, with 17 bases between them. The CDR3 loop spans 16 amino acids. Germline CDR1 and CDR2: LNHNV and YYDKDF (reference sequence).

The rearrangement links TRBV5-1 to TRBJ2-3; 7 bases agree with TRBD2. Germline CDR1 reads SGHRS; CDR2 reads YFSETQ. This CDR3 is 18 amino acids long. Losses at the gene ends were 5 bases for V and 2 bases for J; bases not matched to a gene: 17. As DNA, the CDR3 is TGCGCCAGCAGATCCCGCGTGCCTAGCGGAATCCCCACAGATACGCAGTATTTT. It codes for CASRSRVPSGIPTDTQYF.

This chain connects TRBV28 to TRBJ1-6, with D possibly matching TRBD1 (6 bases). There are 14 residues in the CDR3. The germline V gene has CDR1 MDHEN and CDR2 SYDVKM. Between the trimmed V and J ends, which lost 7 bases and 6 bases, there was a span of 13 bases. CDR3 sequence reads: CASTEGQFNSPLHF. The DNA of the CDR3 is TGTGCCAGCACCGAAGGACAGTTTAATTCACCCCTCCACTTT.

This clone came up many times. The chain is built from TRBV7-8 and TRBJ2-7, with TRBD1 as a possible D gene (5 bases). The V gene's germline CDR1 is SGHVS and CDR2 FQNEAQ. Trimming shortened V by 2 bases and J by 0 bases, and 11 bases separated the two germline ends. This CDR3 has 15 residues. The CDR3 coding sequence is TGTGCCAGCAGCTTATACCAGGGCCCCTCCTACGAGCAGTACTTC. Amino acid sequence: CASSLYQGPSYEQYF. The full variable domain, with the rest looked up from reference TRBV7-8 and TRBJ2-7, is GAGVSQSPRYKVAKRGQDVALRCDPISGHVSLFWYQQALGQGPEFLTYFQNEAQLDKSGLPSDRFFAERPEGSVSTLKIQRTQQEDSAVYLCASSLYQGPSYEQYFGPGTRLTVT.

In DNA form, the CDR3 reads TGTGCCAGCATCCTCAAAAAAAAGTCCAGGAATCGGAGCACTGAAGCTTTCTTT. As protein: CASILKKKSRNRSTEAFF. V is TRBV21-1 and J is TRBJ1-1. TRBV21-1 is annotated as a pseudogene. The CDR3 runs to 18 residues.

This chain connects TRBV28 to TRBJ2-1; 10 nucleotides match TRBD2. The CDR3 has 15 residues. Germline V CDR1 and CDR2: MDHEN, SYDVKM. Unmatched junction bases numbered 3, after V lost 2 bases and J lost 5 bases. The CDR3 here is CASSLPSGGNNEQFF. In DNA, the CDR3 is TGTGCCAGCAGTTTACCTAGCGGGGGAAACAATGAGCAGTTCTTC.

This sequence joins TRBV7-2 and TRBJ2-7; D not resolved. Germline loops: CDR1 SGHTA, CDR2 FQGNSA. V was pared by 2 bases and J by 4 bases, with 9 bases between. This CDR3 comprises 13 residues. CDR3 sequence reads: CASSLYPRYEQYF. The DNA for the CDR3 is TGTGCCAGCAGCTTATATCCCAGATACGAGCAGTACTTC.

The rearrangement links TRBV24-1 to TRBJ1-1; TRBD1 aligns across 7 bases. V trimming: 4 bases; J trimming: 13 bases; junction bases outside the gene matches: 8. The CDR3 loop spans 12 amino acids. Germline CDR1 KGHDR, CDR2 SFDVKD. CDR3 DNA: TGTGCCACCAGTGAGCCGGGACAGTGGCTTTTCTTT. Translation: CATSEPGQWLFF.

This clone was found once. V usage is TRBV11-2 and J usage is TRBJ2-7; 8 bases fit TRBD2. Germline trimming cut 5 bases from V and 4 bases from J; bases unmatched to any gene: 7. The CDR3 spans 14 residues. Germline V gene sequence: CDR1 SGHAT, CDR2 FQNNGV. DNA for the CDR3: TGTGCCAGCAGCACCCGGACTAGCTCGTACGAGCAGTACTTC. Translating it yields CASSTRTSSYEQYF. The complete variable domain, with remaining parts taken from reference TRBV11-2 and TRBJ2-7, reads EAGVAQSPRYKIIEKRQSVAFWCNPISGHATLYWYQQILGQGPKLLIQFQNNGVVDDSQLPKDRFSAERLKGVDSTLKIQPAKLEDSAVYLCASSTRTSSYEQYFGPGTRLTVT.

This chain uses TRBV3-1 (or the pseudogene TRBV3-2) with TRBJ1-1; TRBD1 aligns across 7 bases. V was pared by 3 bases and J by 4 bases, with 8 bases of the junction left unmatched. This CDR3 is built from 15 residues. Germline values: CDR1 LGHDT, CDR2 YNNKEL (reference sequence). The CDR3 nucleotides read TGTGCCAGCAGCCAGTACCGACAGGGTGGCACTGAAGCTTTCTTT. Translation gives CASSQYRQGGTEAFF.

The V call is TRBV28, the J call TRBJ1-5; a possible D gene is TRBD1 (5 bases). This CDR3 spans 16 amino acids. Germline CDR1 is MDHEN and CDR2 is SYDVKM. The germline V and J ends were trimmed by 6 bases and 0 bases, with 15 bases remaining between them. The CDR3 DNA follows: TGTGCCAGCAGCCCGGGGGGACGGGATAGCAATCAGCCCCAGCATTTT. Translated: CASSPGGRDSNQPQHF.

This sequence joins TRBV24-1 and TRBJ2-7; D ambiguous. Trimming took off 0 bases at V and 4 bases at J, with 9 bases between the two ends. Germline loops: CDR1 KGHDR, CDR2 SFDVKD. The CDR3 is 14 amino acids. The CDR3 here is CATSDLDRVYEQYF. CDR3 nucleotide sequence: TGTGCCACCAGTGATTTGGACCGGGTTTACGAGCAGTACTTC.

The V and J genes are TRBV11-1 and TRBJ1-2; unclear D gene. V gave up 5 bases and J gave up 8 bases, with 12 bases separating them. The germline V gene encodes CDR1 SGHAT and CDR2 FQDESV (reference sequence). The CDR3 is 12 residues long. The CDR3 DNA reads TGTGCCAGCAGCCGCGACCGGATCGGCTACACCTTC. Translated: CASSRDRIGYTF.

Comments on this clone: In the same sample, other DNA sequences code for this CDR3. CDR3 loop: CASSFLAGGETQYF. CDR3 coding DNA: TGTGCCAGCAGCTTCCTTGCGGGGGGAGAGACCCAGTACTTC. The V and J genes are TRBV5-5 and TRBJ2-5; 8 positions match TRBD2. The CDR3 is made up of 14 amino acids. J lost 4 bases, V lost 2 bases, and 4 bases had no gene match. CDR1 is SGHKS and CDR2 is YYEKEE in the germline V gene (reference sequence).

The V gene is TRBV5-1, the J gene TRBJ2-2, with D possibly being TRBD1 (7 bases). Trimming pared 3 bases from V and 5 bases from J, leaving 14 bases between. The CDR3 sequence is 15 residues long. Germline loops: CDR1 SGHRS, CDR2 YFSETQ. In nucleotides, the CDR3 is TGCGCCAGCAGCTCAGGGGGGTCGAGGACCGGGGAGCTGTTTTTT. It is translated as CASSSGGSRTGELFF. The full variable domain, its missing parts supplied by reference TRBV5-1 and TRBJ2-2, is KAGVTQTPRYLIKTRGQQVTLSCSPISGHRSVSWYQQTPGQGLQFLFEYFSETQRNKGNFPGRFSGRQFSNSRSEMNVSTLELGDSALYLCASSSGGSRTGELFFGEGSRLTVL.

The rearrangement uses TRBV2 and TRBJ1-6; unclear D gene. The CDR3 is 15 amino acids. Germline V gives CDR1 SNHLY, CDR2 FYNNEI. V lost 5 bases, J lost 7 bases, and 15 bases lay in between. The CDR3 bases are TGTGCCAGCAGTCAGATCAGGATCGGCAATTCACCCCTCCACTTT. Translation: CASSQIRIGNSPLHF.

This clone turned up a few times. The chain links TRBV19 to TRBJ2-7, with 12 bases matching TRBD2. With V trimmed by 7 bases and J by 6 bases, 7 bases remained unmatched. This CDR3 is built from 14 residues. The germline V gene encodes CDR1 LNHDA and CDR2 SQIVND (reference sequence). As DNA, the CDR3 is TGTGCCAGTACACCGACTAGCGGGAGTTTCGAGCAGTACTTC. The encoded protein is CASTPTSGSFEQYF.